Following are 3 T cell receptor beta chains from one sample sequenced in a study of blood T cell repertoires in COVID-19. Clones were sequenced by immunoSEQ multiplex PCR, and TCRdb holds only the in-frame ones, with some missing. The sample gives roughly 150,000 clones, 84% of which show up once; 44% is in the top ten. The specimen sequenced was peripheral blood. Receptors originate from a human donor in a cohort sampled during active COVID-19.

The chain links TRBV7-3 to TRBJ1-1, with D hard to call. This CDR3 has 12 amino acids. Germline V gene sequence: CDR1 SGHTA, CDR2 FQGTGA. V lost 6 bases, J lost 5 bases, and 10 bases lay in between. This CDR3 reads CASSMSGTEAFF. Written as DNA, the CDR3 is TGTGCCAGCAGTATGAGCGGGACTGAAGCTTTCTTT.

The V call is TRBV10-3, the J call TRBJ1-5; no firm D call. Germline loops: CDR1 ENHRY, CDR2 SYGVKD. Trimming took 3 bases from V and 0 from J, leaving 3 bases between them. The CDR3 runs 13 residues. The CDR3 spells CAISDGSNQPQHF. The CDR3 DNA is TGTGCCATCAGTGACGGTAGCAATCAGCCCCAGCATTTT.

The chain carries TRBV7-3 and TRBJ2-1; a weak D match, TRBD2 (6 bases). The germline gives CDR1 SGHTA, CDR2 FQGTGA. There are 16 residues in the CDR3. Trimming removed 6 bases from V and 0 bases from J, with 15 bases in between. The CDR3 coding sequence is TGTGCCAGCAGGTTGCCCGGGGGAAGCTCCTACAATGAGCAGTTCTTC. This sequence encodes CASRLPGGSSYNEQFF. The full variable domain, completed using reference TRBV7-3 and TRBJ2-1, is GAGVSQTPSNKVTEKGKYVELRCDPISGHTALYWYRQSLGQGPEFLIYFQGTGAADDSGLPNDRFFAVRPEGSVSTLKIQRTERGDSAVYLCASRLPGGSSYNEQFFGPGTRLTVL.